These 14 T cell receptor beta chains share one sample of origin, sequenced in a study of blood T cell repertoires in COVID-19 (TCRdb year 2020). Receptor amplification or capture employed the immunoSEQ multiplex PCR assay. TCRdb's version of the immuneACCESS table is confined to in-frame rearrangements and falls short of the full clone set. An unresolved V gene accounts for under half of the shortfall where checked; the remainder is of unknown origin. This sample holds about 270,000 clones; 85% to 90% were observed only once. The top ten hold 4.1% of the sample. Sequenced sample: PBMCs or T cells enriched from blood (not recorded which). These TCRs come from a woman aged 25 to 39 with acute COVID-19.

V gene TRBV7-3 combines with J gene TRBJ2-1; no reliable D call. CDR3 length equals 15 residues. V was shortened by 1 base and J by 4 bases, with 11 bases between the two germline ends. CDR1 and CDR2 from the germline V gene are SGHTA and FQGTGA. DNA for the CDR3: TGTGCCAGCAGCTTAAGCCCGGCCGGGTACAATGAGCAGTTCTTC. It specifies CASSLSPAGYNEQFF. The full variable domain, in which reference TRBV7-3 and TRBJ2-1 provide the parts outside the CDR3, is GAGVSQTPSNKVTEKGKYVELRCDPISGHTALYWYRQSLGQGPEFLIYFQGTGAADDSGLPNDRFFAVRPEGSVSTLKIQRTERGDSAVYLCASSLSPAGYNEQFFGPGTRLTVL.

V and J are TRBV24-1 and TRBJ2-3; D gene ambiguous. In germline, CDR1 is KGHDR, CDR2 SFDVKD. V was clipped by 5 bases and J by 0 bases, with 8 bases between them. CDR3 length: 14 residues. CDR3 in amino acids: CATSGDTSTDTQYF. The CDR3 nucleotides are TGTGCCACCAGTGGTGACACCAGCACAGATACGCAGTATTTT.

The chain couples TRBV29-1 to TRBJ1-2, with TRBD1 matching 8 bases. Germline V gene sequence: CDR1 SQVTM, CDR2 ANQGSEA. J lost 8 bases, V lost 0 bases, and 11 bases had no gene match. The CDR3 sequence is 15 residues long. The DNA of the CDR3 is TGCAGCGTTGAAGATCGATCAGGGGGCCGCGACGGCTACACCTTC. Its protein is CSVEDRSGGRDGYTF.

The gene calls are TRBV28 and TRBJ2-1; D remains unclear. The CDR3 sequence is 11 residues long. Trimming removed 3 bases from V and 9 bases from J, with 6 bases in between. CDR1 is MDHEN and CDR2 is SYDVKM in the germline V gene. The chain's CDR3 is CASSFGSEQFF. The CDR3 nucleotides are TGTGCCAGCAGTTTTGGCAGTGAGCAGTTCTTC.

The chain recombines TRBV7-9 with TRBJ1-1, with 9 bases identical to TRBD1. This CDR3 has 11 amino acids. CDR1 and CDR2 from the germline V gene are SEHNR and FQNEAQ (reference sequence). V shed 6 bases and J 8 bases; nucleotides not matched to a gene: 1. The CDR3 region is CASRTGGEAFF. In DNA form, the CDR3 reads TGTGCCAGCAGAACAGGGGGCGAAGCTTTCTTT.

The CDR3 sequence is CAISEDRSLQIYGYTF. The CDR3 nucleotides are TGTGCCATCAGTGAGGACAGGAGCCTTCAGATCTATGGCTACACCTTC. The chain carries TRBV10-3 and TRBJ1-2; a possible D gene is TRBD1 (6 bases). The CDR3 consists of 16 residues. Trimming took off 2 bases at V and 4 bases at J, with 17 bases between the two ends. Germline V gene data show CDR1 as ENHRY and CDR2 as SYGVKD.

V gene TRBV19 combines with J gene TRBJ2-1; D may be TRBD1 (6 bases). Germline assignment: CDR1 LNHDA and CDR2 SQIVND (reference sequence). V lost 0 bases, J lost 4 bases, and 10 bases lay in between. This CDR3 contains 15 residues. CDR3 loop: CASSIEGQSYNEQFF. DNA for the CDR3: TGTGCCAGTAGTATAGAGGGACAAAGTTACAATGAGCAGTTCTTC.

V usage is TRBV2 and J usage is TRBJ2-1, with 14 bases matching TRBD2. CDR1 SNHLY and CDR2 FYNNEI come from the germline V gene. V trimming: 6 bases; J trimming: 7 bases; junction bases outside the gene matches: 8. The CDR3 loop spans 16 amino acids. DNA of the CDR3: TGTGCCAGCAGGAAGATTGGGACTAGCGGGGGTAATGAGCAGTTCTTC. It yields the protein CASRKIGTSGGNEQFF.

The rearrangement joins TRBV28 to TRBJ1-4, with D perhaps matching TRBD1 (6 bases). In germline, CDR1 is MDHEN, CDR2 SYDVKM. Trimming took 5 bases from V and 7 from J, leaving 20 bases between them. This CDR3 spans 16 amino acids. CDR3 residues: CASSQMTGPGGEKLFF. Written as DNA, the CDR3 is TGTGCCAGCAGTCAGATGACAGGTCCTGGGGGTGAAAAACTGTTTTTT.

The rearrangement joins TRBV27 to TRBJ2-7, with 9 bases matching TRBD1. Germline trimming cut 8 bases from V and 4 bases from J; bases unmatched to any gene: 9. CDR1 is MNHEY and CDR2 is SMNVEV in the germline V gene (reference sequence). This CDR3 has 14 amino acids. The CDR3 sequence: CASSLGTGWYEQYF. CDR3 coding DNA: TGTGCCAGCTCCCTAGGGACAGGGTGGTACGAGCAGTACTTC.

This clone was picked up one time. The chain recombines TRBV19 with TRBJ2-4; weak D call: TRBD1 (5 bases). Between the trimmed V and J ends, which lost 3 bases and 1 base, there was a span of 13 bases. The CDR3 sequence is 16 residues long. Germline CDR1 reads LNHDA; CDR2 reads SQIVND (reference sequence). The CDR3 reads CASSIPGMGAKNIQYF. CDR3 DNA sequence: TGTGCCAGTAGTATCCCAGGGATGGGGGCCAAAAACATTCAGTACTTC.

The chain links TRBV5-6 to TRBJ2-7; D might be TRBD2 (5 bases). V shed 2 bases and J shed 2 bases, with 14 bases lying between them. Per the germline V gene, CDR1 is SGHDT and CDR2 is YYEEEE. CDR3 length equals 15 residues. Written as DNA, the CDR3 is TGTGCCAGCAGCTTCTGGGCGGACTCCCCCTACGAGCAGTACTTC. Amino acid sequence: CASSFWADSPYEQYF.

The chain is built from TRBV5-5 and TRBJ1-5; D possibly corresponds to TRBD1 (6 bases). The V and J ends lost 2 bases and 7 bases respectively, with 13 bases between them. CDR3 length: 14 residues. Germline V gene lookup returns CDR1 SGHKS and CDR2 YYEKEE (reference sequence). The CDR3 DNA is TGTGCCAGCAGCTTCCGGGCAGACAGGCAGCCCCAGCATTTT. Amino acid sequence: CASSFRADRQPQHF. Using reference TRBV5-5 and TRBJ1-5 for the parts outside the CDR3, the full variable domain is DAGVTQSPTHLIKTRGQQVTLRCSPISGHKSVSWYQQVLGQGPQFIFQYYEKEERGRGNFPDRFSARQFPNYSSELNVNALLLGDSALYLCASSFRADRQPQHFGDGTRLSIL.

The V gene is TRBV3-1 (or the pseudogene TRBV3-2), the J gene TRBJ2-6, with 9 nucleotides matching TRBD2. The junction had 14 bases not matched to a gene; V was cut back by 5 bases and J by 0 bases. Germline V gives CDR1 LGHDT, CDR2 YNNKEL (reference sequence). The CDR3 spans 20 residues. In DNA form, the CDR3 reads TGTGCCAGCAGCTGGGGCCCCCTAGCGGGGATTTTCTCTGGGGCCAACGTCCTGACTTTC. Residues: CASSWGPLAGIFSGANVLTF.